The rows below give T cell receptor beta chains drawn from one sample of a study of vaccination and CD4 T cells after COVID-19. TCRdb independently ran MiXCR on the PCR reads; one entry per CDR3 protein. This sample has 11,000 or so distinct CDR3 sequences, with about 27% found just once. Antigens for these TCRs are unknown. Sequencing was done on a sample of CD4+ T cells from blood, cultured in vitro. Receptors originate from a human donor in good health. CDR3s include the opening cysteine and the closing phenylalanine or tryptophan. D genes are given only for firm matches. Where a row states a size, it is once, few, many or the class of an expanded clone; other rows omit it.

D	J	size	V	CDR3	DNA
.	TRBJ2-1	.	TRBV24-1	CATSDLGAGTYNEQFF	TGTGCCACCAGTGATTTGGGGGCGGGAACTTACAATGAGCAGTTCTTC
.	TRBJ1-2	few	TRBV2	CASRADSNYGYTF	TGTGCCAGCAGGGCGGACAGTAACTATGGCTACACCTTC
TRBD2	TRBJ2-5	medium-sized	TRBV20-1	CSGMAGGRAWETQYF	TGCAGTGGAATGGCTGGCGGGAGGGCCTGGGAGACCCAGTACTTC
.	TRBJ2-7	.	TRBV7-2	CASSFGGFYEQYF	TGTGCCAGCAGCTTCGGGGGTTTCTACGAGCAGTACTTC
.	TRBJ1-5	medium-sized	TRBV24-1	CATSDVEPNQPQHF	TGTGCCACCAGTGATGTAGAGCCCAATCAGCCCCAGCATTTT
.	TRBJ2-2	.	TRBV6-4	CASSPTKAPGELFF	TGTGCCAGCAGTCCGACTAAGGCCCCCGGGGAGCTGTTTTTT
TRBD2	TRBJ2-5	.	TRBV6-2/TRBV6-3	CASSYRTSGKKETQYF	TGTGCCAGCAGTTACAGGACTAGCGGAAAAAAAGAGACCCAGTACTTC
TRBD1	TRBJ2-3	.	TRBV5-1	CASSYTGADTQYF	TGCGCCAGCAGCTATACAGGGGCAGATACGCAGTATTTT
.	TRBJ2-1	.	TRBV6-1	CASSPGTVQKDEQFF	TGTGCCAGCAGTCCTGGGACCGTCCAAAAGGATGAGCAGTTCTTC
.	TRBJ1-6	few	TRBV6-2/TRBV6-3	CASSYSGSPLHF	TGTGCCAGCAGTTACTCGGGATCACCCCTCCACTTT
.	TRBJ2-2	.	TRBV12-3/TRBV12-4	CASSLRGQGSGELFF	TGTGCCAGCAGTCTTCGGGGGCAGGGGAGCGGGGAGCTGTTTTTT
TRBD2	TRBJ2-1	.	TRBV28	CASRSGRASGYNEQFF	TGTGCCAGCAGGTCAGGGAGAGCTAGCGGCTACAATGAGCAGTTCTTC
.	TRBJ2-3	few	TRBV21-1	CASSETGWPTDTQYF	TGTGCCAGCAGCGAGACAGGGTGGCCCACAGATACGCAGTATTTT
.	TRBJ1-6	few	TRBV28	CASSSPDSLGRNSPLHF	TGTGCCAGCAGTTCACCGGACAGCCTCGGGCGTAATTCACCCCTCCACTTT
.	TRBJ2-1	few	TRBV11-3	CASSPNGVVAYNEQFF	TGTGCCAGCAGCCCGAACGGGGTGGTCGCCTACAATGAGCAGTTCTTC
.	TRBJ1-1	medium-sized	TRBV20-1	CSARSMGARGSEAFF	TGCAGTGCTAGATCCATGGGGGCGCGAGGCTCTGAAGCTTTCTTT
.	TRBJ1-2	.	TRBV19	CASTMDSFKGYTF	TGTGCCAGTACTATGGACAGCTTTAAGGGCTACACCTTC
.	TRBJ1-5	few	TRBV6-2/TRBV6-3	CASSSDSINQPQHF	TGTGCCAGCAGCTCCGACAGCATCAATCAGCCCCAGCATTTT
.	TRBJ2-5	few	TRBV28	CASSPGQPQYF	TGTGCCAGCAGTCCTGGACAACCCCAGTACTTC
.	TRBJ1-1	.	TRBV7-9	CASSGGRSTEAFF	TGTGCCAGCAGCGGGGGGAGGAGCACTGAAGCTTTCTTT
TRBD2	TRBJ2-5	.	TRBV7-6	CASSLGVVAGYQETQYF	TGTGCCAGCAGCTTAGGTGTGGTAGCGGGGTACCAAGAGACCCAGTACTTC
.	TRBJ2-3	.	TRBV27	CASSLLTYRDGLDTQYF	TGTGCCAGCAGTTTATTAACATACAGGGACGGATTAGATACGCAGTATTTT
.	TRBJ2-7	.	TRBV4-1	CASSQESYSYEQYF	TGCGCCAGCAGCCAAGAGTCCTACTCCTACGAGCAGTACTTC
.	TRBJ2-1	once	TRBV5-4	CASSFDPPVSYNEQFF	TGTGCCAGCAGCTTTGACCCCCCGGTCTCCTACAATGAGCAGTTCTTC
.	TRBJ2-7	few	TRBV19	CASSMIPGAGGYEQYF	TGTGCCAGTAGTATGATCCCGGGGGCCGGAGGTTACGAGCAGTACTTC
TRBD2	TRBJ2-5	.	TRBV5-5	CASSLEGLALETQYF	TGTGCCAGCAGCTTGGAGGGACTAGCTTTAGAGACCCAGTACTTC
.	TRBJ1-5	medium-sized	TRBV5-3	CARSLARSQPQHF	TGTGCCAGAAGCTTGGCTAGGAGTCAGCCCCAGCATTTT
.	TRBJ1-3	.	TRBV20-1	CSARDRRRGNTIYF	TGCAGTGCTAGAGATAGACGCCGCGGAAACACCATATATTTT